The TCR beta chain under discussion was sequenced for a study of hypomethylating agent response in myelodysplastic syndrome. At survey resolution, around 400 ng of DNA per sample was split into two 200 ng replicates. Original analysis: VDJdb flagged about 1.7% of under 200,000 unique clonotypes as previously reported viral-epitope-specific. The table came from immunoSEQ multiplex PCR; TCRdb's copy has only in-frame clones and leaves some out. V, J and clone size derive from that table, while D and trimming were established from the DNA sequence. The data contain about 4,000 clones, around 87% of them singletons. V lost 5 bases and J lost 8, with 15 bases in between. CDR1 is MDHEN and CDR2 is SYDVKM in the germline V gene. The CDR3 extends over 14 amino acids. Details on this clone: The antigen remains unidentified.

General study results and limits: This small study analyzed only around twelve patients.

The sequence came from a human donor with myelodysplastic syndrome. Specimen: bone marrow, collected before or after starting hypomethylating agent treatment for myelodysplastic syndrome (not recorded which). The J gene is TRBJ1-4, the V gene TRBV28, with TRBD1 as a possible D gene (6 bases). The CDR3 loop is CASSPPGAEEKLFF. In DNA, the CDR3 is TGTGCCAGCAGTCCCCCGGGGGCTGAAGAAAAACTGTTTTTT.